The sequence of this T cell receptor (beta chain) was determined in a study of OX40 agonist ivuxolimab in advanced cancers. Regarding the study as a whole: Clonal expansion from baseline to week 6 occurred in both CD4+ and CD8+ T cells.

TCRdb's table, derived via immunoSEQ multiplex PCR, lists solely in-frame clones and lacks some. This table has just over 40,000 clones, about 85% appearing once. In regard to this clone: What it binds is not known.

Anyone with autoimmune disease history or systemic immunosuppression was excluded. The CDR3 spans 15 residues. Unmatched junction bases numbered 1, after V lost 0 bases and J lost 0 bases. The germline CDR1 and CDR2 sequences are SQVTM and ANQGSEA. Sequencing used CD4+ or CD8+ T cells sorted from blood, obtained in a trial of the OX40 agonist ivuxolimab. The V call is TRBV29-1, the J call TRBJ1-2, with 10 bases that match TRBD1. This receptor was identified in an adult with an advanced solid tumor such as melanoma, head and neck, liver or kidney cancer. The CDR3 nucleotides are TGCAGCGTTGAAGAAGGGACAGGGGCTAACTATGGCTACACCTTC. It codes for CSVEEGTGANYGYTF.